Included here is one T cell receptor beta chain sequence, with context. A clone one base away is much larger, so this may be a read error. TCRdb re-derived calls from the 5' RACE reads in MiXCR, one entry per CDR3 protein. The sample holds some 350,000 distinct CDR3 sequences, more than 5.5% seen once. These data are taken from a study of T cells after yellow fever vaccination. Germline lookup yields CDR1 SGHDT and CDR2 YYEEEE. Trimming removed 4 bases at V and 0 bases at J, with 11 bases between. The CDR3 sequence is 14 residues long. This receptor was obtained from a man aged 25-45 years who received the YFV17D yellow fever vaccine. The chain has TRBV5-6 and TRBJ2-7, with a weak D call TRBD1 (6 bases). The input for sequencing was PBMCs, taken 5 days after the yellow fever booster vaccination. The CDR3 sequence: CASSHGQNSYEQYF. CDR3 in DNA: TGTGCCAGCAGCCACGGACAGAACTCCTACGAGCAGTACTTC.